This TCR beta chain appears in the sequencing data of a study of blood T cell repertoires in COVID-19. Study-wide context: T cells, B-cell-depleted T cells, or PBMCs supplied cDNA or gDNA.

With V trimmed by 1 base and J by 5 bases, 5 bases remained unmatched. The CDR3 runs to 15 residues. Germline values: CDR1 SEHNR, CDR2 FQNEAQ (reference sequence). Donors of Cohort 3 who recovered were those that had two negative PCRs, clearance, or symptom resolution. TCRdb's table, derived via immunoSEQ multiplex PCR, lists solely in-frame clones and lacks some. The sample contains about 190,000 clones, approximately 84% of which appear only once. The origin of this receptor is a woman aged 30 to 39 who had recovered from COVID-19. Sequenced: PBMCs or T cells enriched from blood (not recorded which). This chain links TRBV7-9 with TRBJ2-5; 9 bases are a match to TRBD1. CDR3 sequence: CASSLEGTGKETQYF. The CDR3 coding sequence is TGTGCCAGCAGCTTAGAAGGGACAGGGAAGGAGACCCAGTACTTC.